A single T cell receptor beta chain is shown here with its context. The data derive from a study of blood T cell repertoires in COVID-19. This CDR3 contains 14 residues. Per the germline V gene, CDR1 is SEHNR and CDR2 is FQNEAQ (reference sequence). V shed 5 bases and J shed 5 bases, with 12 bases lying between them. Profiling relied on immunoSEQ multiplex PCR, and the TCRdb table lists in-frame clones only, not all of them. This table has hundreds of thousands of clones, about nine tenths appearing once. The chain couples TRBV7-9 to TRBJ1-4; possible D gene TRBD1, 6 bases. The source material was peripheral blood. This TCR was sampled from a woman in her 30s who had recovered from COVID-19. For the CDR3, the DNA is TGTGCCAGCAGCCGGGACACTTCAAATGAAAAACTGTTTTTT. It encodes CASSRDTSNEKLFF.